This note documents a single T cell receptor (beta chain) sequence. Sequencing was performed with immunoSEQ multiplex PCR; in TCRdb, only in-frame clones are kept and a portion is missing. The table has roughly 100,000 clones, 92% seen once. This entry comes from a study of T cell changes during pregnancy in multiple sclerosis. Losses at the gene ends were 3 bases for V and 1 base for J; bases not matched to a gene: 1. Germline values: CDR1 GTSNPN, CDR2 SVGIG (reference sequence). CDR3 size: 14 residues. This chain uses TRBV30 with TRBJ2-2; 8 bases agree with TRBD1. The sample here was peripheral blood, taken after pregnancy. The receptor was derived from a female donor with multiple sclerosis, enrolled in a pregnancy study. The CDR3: CAWSGTGNTGELFF. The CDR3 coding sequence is TGTGCCTGGAGCGGGACAGGGAACACCGGGGAGCTGTTTTTT.